This is a list of T cell receptor beta chains from one sample in a study of shared clonotypes between healthy human individuals. Profiled with immunoSEQ multiplex PCR; TCRdb holds only in-frame clones, not every one. The data show fewer than 200,000 clones, over 80% seen once. Sequenced: naive CD4+ T cells sorted from blood. The receptors here all came from a woman aged 25 to 39 in good health. CDR3s include the opening cysteine and the closing phenylalanine or tryptophan. Fields, in order: V gene, J gene, clone size, D gene, CDR3 DNA, CDR3 protein. D genes are given only for firm matches. Only part of the rows carry a size: once, few, many, or a class if the clone is expanded.

>TRBV13|TRBJ1-4|once|NA
TGTGCCAGCAGCCAACGTAGGGCCCCGGGGGAAAAACTGTTTTTT
CASSQRRAPGEKLFF
>TRBV15|TRBJ1-5|NA|NA
TGTGCCACCAGCAGAGAGGGGACCCCCAATCAGCCCCAGCATTTT
CATSREGTPNQPQHF
>TRBV6-1|TRBJ2-7|NA|TRBD1
TGTGCCAGCTTGGCAGACAGGGCGGGCTACGAGCAGTACTTC
CASLADRAGYEQYF
>TRBV5-8|TRBJ2-7|NA|TRBD1
TGTGCCAGCAGCCCGGGACAGGGACTGTACGAGCAGTACTTC
CASSPGQGLYEQYF
>TRBV6-1|TRBJ2-7|NA|NA
TGTGCCAGCTGGATAAGACATCAGAGCTCCTACGAGCAGTACTTC
CASWIRHQSSYEQYF
>TRBV10-3|TRBJ2-3|NA|TRBD2
TGTGCCATCTCTGCGGGAGATGGGGGTACGCAGTATTTT
CAISAGDGGTQYF
>TRBV21-1|TRBJ2-7|NA|NA
TGTGCCAGCAGCAAAGAGGGGGGTAGCGGGTCCTACGAGCAGTACTTC
CASSKEGGSGSYEQYF
>TRBV7-9|TRBJ1-1|NA|NA
TGTGCCAGCAGCCCAGTGGGGGGCCTCACTGAAGCTTTCTTT
CASSPVGGLTEAFF
>TRBV30|TRBJ2-7|NA|TRBD2
TGTGCCTGGAGTGTATATAAACTAGCGAACTACGAGCAGTACTTC
CAWSVYKLANYEQYF
>TRBV6-6|TRBJ1-5|NA|NA
TGTGCCAGCAGTTACCCGGGGGTAGCTCAGCCCCAGCATTTT
CASSYPGVAQPQHF
>TRBV6-1|TRBJ1-5|NA|NA
TGTGCCAGCAGTGACTACACCAGGGGCGGCAATCAGCCCCAGCATTTT
CASSDYTRGGNQPQHF
>TRBV27|TRBJ1-1|NA|NA
TGTGCCAGCAGTTTTGTGGGGCCGGACACTGAAGCTTTCTTT
CASSFVGPDTEAFF
>TRBV29-1|TRBJ2-5|NA|TRBD2
TGCAGCGTTGCGACTAGCGGAGAGACCCAGTACTTC
CSVATSGETQYF
>TRBV5-1|TRBJ2-7|once|NA
TGCGCCAGCAGCCTCCTACCGACGTACGAGCAGTACTTC
CASSLLPTYEQYF
>TRBV30|TRBJ1-2|NA|NA
TGTGCCTGGAGTGTACGGGGAAATGGGGCTTATGGCTACACCTTC
CAWSVRGNGAYGYTF
>TRBV6-6|TRBJ2-1|NA|TRBD2
TGTGCCAGCAGCTTGGGGTCTAGCGGCTTATACAATGAGCAGTTCTTC
CASSLGSSGLYNEQFF
>TRBV29-1|TRBJ2-7|NA|NA
TGCAGCATCCGGGGCCACAGTGGGAACGAGCAGTACTTC
CSIRGHSGNEQYF
>TRBV28|TRBJ2-7|NA|TRBD1
TGTGCCAGCAGCGCCGGGACAGGGAACGAGCAGTACTTC
CASSAGTGNEQYF
>TRBV10-3|TRBJ1-2|NA|TRBD1
TGTGCCATCAAACCGACAGGGGAGAGCTATGGCTACACCTTC
CAIKPTGESYGYTF
>TRBV2|TRBJ1-5|NA|NA
TGTGCCAGCAGTGTGAGCCAGGACGCTACGCCCCAGCATTTT
CASSVSQDATPQHF
>TRBV27|TRBJ2-7|NA|TRBD2
TGTGCCAGCAGCACCCTAGGGGAGGGACGATACGAGCAGTACTTC
CASSTLGEGRYEQYF
>TRBV27|TRBJ2-2|NA|TRBD2
TGTGCCAGCAGAAGGACAGGAAGGGACCCGGGACTAGCGGGAGAGAGTAGCGGGGAGCTGTTTTTT
CASRRTGRDPGLAGESSGELFF
>TRBV7-9|TRBJ2-5|NA|TRBD2
TGTGCCAGCAGCTTAGCCAGGAGACGGGAGGAGACGGAGACCCAGTACTTC
CASSLARRREETETQYF
>TRBV11-2|TRBJ2-7|NA|TRBD2
TGTGCCAGCAGCTCCCGTAGCGGGGGGCCCTACGAGCAGTACTTC
CASSSRSGGPYEQYF
>TRBV5-4|TRBJ2-2|NA|NA
TGTGCCAGCAGAGGACCGGAAGGCGGGGAGCTGTTTTTT
CASRGPEGGELFF
>TRBV7-6|TRBJ2-7|NA|NA
TGTGCCAGCAGCCCAGGGCCGGGCGAGCAGTACTTC
CASSPGPGEQYF
>TRBV2|TRBJ2-2|once|TRBD2
TGTGCCAGCAGTGAAAGGACTAGGGTGAACACCGGGGAGCTGTTTTTT
CASSERTRVNTGELFF
>TRBV20-1|TRBJ2-5|NA|NA
TGCAGTGTGATAGCCGAGACCCAGTACTTC
CSVIAETQYF
>TRBV9|TRBJ2-7|NA|TRBD1
TGTGCCAGCAGCGATGGGACAGGGGGCCCCTACGAGCAGTACTTC
CASSDGTGGPYEQYF
>TRBV4-1|TRBJ2-7|NA|NA
TGCGCCAGCAGTCGTCAAGCGGACCGGGTGCAGTACTTC
CASSRQADRVQYF
>TRBV14|TRBJ2-1|NA|TRBD1
TGTGCCAGCAGCCAAGAAAGGTGGGTTGGACAGGGGATATACAATGAGCAGTTCTTC
CASSQERWVGQGIYNEQFF
>TRBV18|TRBJ1-3|NA|NA
TGTGCCAGCTCACCGCTACTCCGGGACACCTCGAAGGATGGAAACACCATATATTTT
CASSPLLRDTSKDGNTIYF
>TRBV27|TRBJ2-7|NA|NA
TGTGCCAGCAGTTTAAGGCGGCTAGGCAGCGAGCAGTACTTC
CASSLRRLGSEQYF
>TRBV11-3|TRBJ2-2|NA|TRBD2
TGTGCCAGCAGCTGGGCTAGCGGGACCGGGGAGCTGTTTTTT
CASSWASGTGELFF
>TRBV19|TRBJ2-5|NA|NA
TGTGCCAGTAGTGTAAGGACAGTCCAAGAGACCCAGTACTTC
CASSVRTVQETQYF
>TRBV27|TRBJ2-7|NA|NA
TGTGCCAGCAGCAAAATCCCAGGTGACGAGCAGTACTTC
CASSKIPGDEQYF
>TRBV6-5|TRBJ1-2|NA|NA
TGTGCCAGCAGTTACGGGGGGAACTATGGCTACACCTTC
CASSYGGNYGYTF
>TRBV15|TRBJ2-3|NA|NA
TGTGCCGTTAGCCCTGGGACCACAGATACGCAGTATTTT
CAVSPGTTDTQYF
>TRBV18|TRBJ1-3|once|NA
TGTGCCAGCTCACCACCGTCAGGGGCCTATGGAAACACCATATATTTT
CASSPPSGAYGNTIYF
>TRBV28|TRBJ2-3|once|TRBD2
TGTGCCAGCAGTCCTGCCGGGAGGGGTCGTGGAGATACGCAGTATTTT
CASSPAGRGRGDTQYF
>TRBV28|TRBJ2-1|NA|NA
TGTGCCAGCGGAGCTTTCTTGAATTCCTACAATGAGCAGTTCTTC
CASGAFLNSYNEQFF
>TRBV7-9|TRBJ1-5|few|NA
TGTGCCAGCAGCCGAGAAGGACTACAGCCCCAGCATTTT
CASSREGLQPQHF
>TRBV5-1|TRBJ2-7|few|NA
TGCGCCAGCAGCCGAGGGACCTCCACGGGCGTTAACGAGCAGTACTTC
CASSRGTSTGVNEQYF